Each of the 23 T cell receptor beta chains below was sequenced from the same sample in a study of CD8+ T cells in alopecia areata. Extraction of RNA preceded its reverse transcription into cDNA, which served as the sequencing template. Generated by immunoSEQ multiplex PCR, the TCRdb table keeps only in-frame clones and is missing some. The sample records tens of thousands of clones, roughly half being singletons. Sequencing was done on a sample of NKG2D-high CD8+ T cells sorted from blood. The origin of the receptors is a human donor with alopecia areata.

This rearrangement joins TRBV27 to TRBJ2-3; D is perhaps TRBD2 (6 bases). The CDR3 sequence is 13 residues long. V lost 8 bases to trimming and J lost 4 bases, with 13 bases between them. Germline values: CDR1 MNHEY, CDR2 SMNVEV (reference sequence). The CDR3 sequence is CASWGGRADTQYF. CDR3 nucleotide sequence: TGTGCCAGCTGGGGAGGCCGCGCAGATACGCAGTATTTT.

Turning to this clone: This CDR3 is also generated by other DNA sequences in the sample. The chain carries TRBV9 and TRBJ2-3; the D is unclear. There are 14 residues in the CDR3. Trimming cost V 0 bases and J 0 bases, with 5 bases left between them. The germline V gene has CDR1 SGDLS and CDR2 YYNGEE. The CDR3 is CASSVEGSTDTQYF. CDR3 bases: TGTGCCAGCAGCGTAGAGGGAAGCACAGATACGCAGTATTTT.

The V gene is TRBV5-1, the J gene TRBJ2-7; D is uncertain. Trimming took off 4 bases at V and 5 bases at J, with 10 bases between the two ends. This CDR3 is 12 amino acids long. The germline CDR1 and CDR2 sequences are SGHRS and YFSETQ. CDR3 bases: TGCGCCAGCAGCCTCAGTGTCAACGAGCAGTACTTC. It encodes CASSLSVNEQYF.

The V and J genes are TRBV29-1 and TRBJ1-1; a weak D match, TRBD1 (5 bases). V was trimmed by 2 bases and J by 3 bases, leaving 13 bases between them. This CDR3 spans 14 amino acids. The germline V gene has CDR1 SQVTM and CDR2 ANQGSEA. The CDR3 DNA reads TGCAGCGTTGAAAGAGGGGTTGGGCACACTGAAGCTTTCTTT. Its protein is CSVERGVGHTEAFF.

V and J are TRBV27 and TRBJ2-2; D is unclear. CDR3 length equals 14 residues. Trimming left V 1 base short and J 6 bases short, with 9 bases between. CDR1 MNHEY and CDR2 SMNVEV come from the germline V gene (reference sequence). CDR3 amino acids: CASSLFLAAGELFF. The CDR3 bases are TGTGCCAGCAGTTTATTCCTGGCGGCCGGGGAGCTGTTTTTT.

The gene calls are TRBV4-1 and TRBJ2-7; D is perhaps TRBD1 or TRBD2 (6 bases each). The V end lost 1 base, the J end lost 2 bases, and 15 bases lay between the germline ends. Germline V gene data show CDR1 as MGHRA and CDR2 as YSYEKL. CDR3 size: 16 residues. The CDR3 region is CASSQAPGASTYEQYF. For the CDR3, the DNA is TGCGCCAGCAGCCAAGCCCCGGGGGCTAGTACCTACGAGCAGTACTTC.

A few counts support this clone. J is TRBJ1-1 and V is TRBV18; D is unresolved. The germline CDR1 and CDR2 sequences are KGHSH and LQKENI. V was trimmed by 6 bases and J by 5 bases, leaving 10 bases between them. The CDR3 is 12 amino acids. The CDR3 sequence: CASSDGGTEAFF. The CDR3, as DNA: TGTGCCAGCTCCGATGGTGGGACTGAAGCTTTCTTT.

This clone was found a few times. This chain joins TRBV7-2 and TRBJ2-7; D is possibly TRBD2 (6 bases). Trimming left V 5 bases short and J 4 bases short, with 15 bases between. CDR1 and CDR2 from the germline V gene are SGHTA and FQGNSA. The CDR3 is made up of 14 amino acids. The CDR3 nucleotides are TGTGCCAGCAGCCTTGAGGTAGCGGCGTACGAGCAGTACTTC. Its translation: CASSLEVAAYEQYF.

This clone was found a few times. V is TRBV5-4 and J is TRBJ1-3; TRBD1 is a possible D gene (6 bases). The CDR3 contains 18 residues. The germline V gene has CDR1 SGHNT and CDR2 YYREEE (reference sequence). Trimming shortened V by 4 bases and J by 4 bases, and 24 bases separated the two germline ends. CDR3 in amino acids: CASSQDRVGGGAGNTIYF. In DNA form, the CDR3 reads TGTGCCAGCAGCCAAGATCGAGTGGGGGGCGGTGCCGGAAACACCATATATTTT.

The chain links TRBV27 to TRBJ1-1; no clear D gene. This CDR3 spans 13 amino acids. Looked up from germline, CDR1 is MNHEY and CDR2 is SMNVEV (reference sequence). Trimming removed 7 bases at V and 0 bases at J, with 9 bases between. In nucleotides, the CDR3 is TGTGCCAGCAACGTGGGTATGAACACTGAAGCTTTCTTT. Protein sequence: CASNVGMNTEAFF.

The rearrangement uses TRBV29-1 and TRBJ2-1; 9 bases align to TRBD2. This CDR3 spans 14 amino acids. Per the germline V gene, CDR1 is SQVTM and CDR2 is ANQGSEA. V trimming: 6 bases; J trimming: 3 bases; junction bases outside the gene matches: 6. The CDR3, as DNA: TGCAGCGTACCTAGGCGGGGGGGCTACAATGAGCAGTTCTTC. Protein product: CSVPRRGGYNEQFF.

This clone was recorded a few times. CDR3 protein: CASSLDGNSYEQYF. The CDR3 nucleotides read TGTGCCAGCAGCTTAGATGGGAACTCCTACGAGCAGTACTTC. J is TRBJ2-7 and V is TRBV7-9; D uncertain. V shed 1 base and J shed 0 bases, with 7 bases lying between them. Germline CDR1 is SEHNR and CDR2 is FQNEAQ (reference sequence). CDR3 length: 14 amino acids.

This chain links TRBV25-1 with TRBJ2-7, with 7 bases matching TRBD1. The V gene's germline CDR1 is MGHDK and CDR2 SYGVNS. CDR3 size: 13 residues. V trimming: 3 bases; J trimming: 5 bases; junction bases outside the gene matches: 4. CDR3: CASSDPGTDEQYF. CDR3 nucleotide sequence: TGTGCCAGCAGTGACCCCGGGACAGACGAGCAGTACTTC.

This clone was recorded only once. V and J are TRBV27 and TRBJ2-7; TRBD2 aligns across 9 bases. The CDR3 runs 14 residues. Germline-derived CDR1 and CDR2 are MNHEY and SMNVEV (reference sequence). J was trimmed by 2 bases and V by 6 bases; bases with no gene match: 5. The CDR3 nucleotides are TGTGCCAGCAGGCAGCGGGAGGTGCCCTACGAGCAGTACTTC. Amino acids: CASRQREVPYEQYF.

The chain is built from TRBV23-1 and TRBJ2-7; TRBD1 matches 9 bases. TRBV23-1 carries the ORF label, with uncertain function. CDR3 size: 12 residues. J gave up 2 bases and V 10 bases, and 3 bases lay outside the gene matches. DNA for the CDR3: TGCGCCACCCGGGACAGGGCCTACGAGCAGTACTTC. Its protein product is CATRDRAYEQYF.

This clone showed up many times. The chain employs TRBV14 and TRBJ2-1, with D perhaps TRBD2 (5 bases). The germline gives CDR1 SGHDN, CDR2 FVKESK. The CDR3 totals 14 residues. Trimming took 4 bases from V and 7 from J, leaving 14 bases between them. CDR3 bases: TGTGCCAGCAGCCTAGCCTGGCGGACTAATGAGCAGTTCTTC. Protein sequence: CASSLAWRTNEQFF.

The genes are TRBV30 and TRBJ2-5; TRBD2 agrees at 9 bases. Gene TRBJ2-7 matches the end of the DNA better, so the J call may be wrong. Germline values: CDR1 GTSNPN, CDR2 SVGIG (reference sequence). CDR3 length equals 14 residues. CDR3 bases: TGTGCCTGGAGTCTGGGACTAGCCTCCTACGAGCAGTACTTC. Protein product: CAWSLGLASYEQYF.

This chain joins TRBV2 and TRBJ2-7; perhaps D is TRBD1 or TRBD2 (5 bases each). Germline loops: CDR1 SNHLY, CDR2 FYNNEI. V dropped 6 bases and J dropped 7 bases, with 13 bases sitting between them. The CDR3 runs 12 residues. CDR3: CASSEGRPEQYF. In DNA form, the CDR3 reads TGTGCCAGCAGCGAGGGACGTCCGGAGCAGTACTTC.

The genes are TRBV29-1 and TRBJ2-7, with a tentative D call TRBD1 (6 bases). The CDR3 is made up of 14 amino acids. V was shortened by 1 base and J by 0 bases, with 10 bases between the two germline ends. CDR1 SQVTM and CDR2 ANQGSEA come from the germline V gene. The CDR3 spells CSVEGTESSYEQYF. The DNA for the CDR3 is TGCAGCGTTGAAGGGACAGAGAGCTCCTACGAGCAGTACTTC.

The chain recombines TRBV27 with TRBJ1-6, with D unclear. This CDR3 comprises 14 residues. Trimming shortened V by 5 bases and J by 4 bases, and 9 bases separated the two germline ends. Germline values: CDR1 MNHEY, CDR2 SMNVEV (reference sequence). Here the CDR3 reads CASSLVDYNSPLHF. CDR3 coding DNA: TGTGCCAGCAGTCTAGTCGATTATAATTCACCCCTCCACTTT.

The chain uses TRBV27 and TRBJ1-4; D call uncertain. The length of the CDR3 is 17 residues. Germline-derived CDR1 and CDR2 are MNHEY and SMNVEV (reference sequence). Between the trimmed V and J ends, which lost 6 bases and 0 bases, there was a span of 17 bases. The CDR3 region is CASRPRRPSATNEKLFF. The CDR3 coding sequence is TGTGCCAGCAGACCAAGACGGCCAAGTGCAACTAATGAAAAACTGTTTTTT.

This clone came up a few times. The chain recombines TRBV2 with TRBJ2-3, with D tentatively TRBD2 (6 bases). Trimming took 4 bases from V and 5 from J, leaving 25 bases between them. This CDR3 comprises 18 residues. Germline values: CDR1 SNHLY, CDR2 FYNNEI. The CDR3 nucleotides are TGTGCCAGCAGTGTCCCCACAGCGGGTATGAGAATAGGAGATACGCAGTATTTT. It is translated as CASSVPTAGMRIGDTQYF. Looking up the rest from reference TRBV2 and TRBJ2-3 gives the full variable domain: EPEVTQTPSHQVTQMGQEVILRCVPISNHLYFYWYRQILGQKVEFLVSFYNNEISEKSEIFDDQFSVERPDGSNFTLKIRSTKLEDSAMYFCASSVPTAGMRIGDTQYFGPGTRLTVL.

This clone has a handful of counts. The rearrangement uses TRBV7-9 and TRBJ1-2, with D unresolved. The CDR3 is 16 amino acids. V lost 1 base and J lost 0, with 12 bases in between. The germline CDR1 and CDR2 sequences are SEHNR and FQNEAQ (reference sequence). CDR3 DNA: TGTGCCAGCAGCTTAGGCGCAGGAGCTCCTAACTATGGCTACACCTTC. It translates to CASSLGAGAPNYGYTF. Based on the CDR3 plus reference TRBV7-9 and TRBJ1-2, the full variable domain is DTGVSQNPRHKITKRGQNVTFRCDPISEHNRLYWYRQTLGQGPEFLTYFQNEAQLEKSRLLSDRFSAERPKGSFSTLEIQRTEQGDSAMYLCASSLGAGAPNYGYTFGSGTRLTVV.